The T cell receptor (beta chain) under discussion was sequenced for a study of cytomegalovirus exposure and HLA in healthy donors. Study conclusions and caveats: There were three CMV-associated chains whose specificity for CMV antigens was confirmed in vitro. Rarity marked most TCR sequences, yet some public TCRs occurred in many donors. Cytomegalovirus status was reportedly diagnosed by the classifier with high sensitivity and specificity.

The assay was immunoSEQ multiplex PCR, and TCRdb's table has in-frame clones only and misses some. The sample has under 200,000 clones, roughly 89% seen once. Separate from the 666-subject first cohort, the roughly 120-subject validation cohort was the one that the donors belonged to. Germline V CDR1 and CDR2: SGHDT, YYEEEE. V shed 1 base and J 5 bases; nucleotides not matched to a gene: 5. The CDR3 totals 15 residues. Worth noting for this clone: The antigen is unknown.

Sequencing was carried out using PBMCs. This TCR was recovered from a woman aged 18-30 years in good health and CMV-seropositive. The genes are TRBV5-6 and TRBJ2-5, with 10 nucleotides matching TRBD2. The CDR3 bases are TGTGCCAGCAGCTTGACGCTAGCGGGGGTGGAGACCCAGTACTTC. Amino acids: CASSLTLAGVETQYF.